The 32 T cell receptor beta chains presented below share a single source sample, sequenced in a study of cytomegalovirus exposure and HLA in healthy donors. Profiled with immunoSEQ multiplex PCR; TCRdb holds only in-frame clones, not every one. Of about 180,000 clones listed, less than 85% were seen once; the top ten hold about 15%. Sequencing used PBMCs. The receptors shown here come from a man aged 18 to 30 in good health and CMV-seropositive.

The chain links TRBV6-1 to TRBJ2-5; 7 bases fit TRBD2. The CDR3 covers 16 residues. The germline V gene encodes CDR1 MNHNS and CDR2 SASEGT. The V segment lost 2 bases and the J segment 5 bases; nucleotides outside the gene matches: 11. The CDR3 spells CASSETSYPGGETQYF. The CDR3 region has the DNA TGTGCCAGCAGTGAAACTAGCTATCCCGGGGGGGAGACCCAGTACTTC.

As concerns this clone: The sample holds other DNA sequences that translate to the same CDR3. This chain joins TRBV9 and TRBJ2-3; 9 bases map to TRBD1. The germline V gene encodes CDR1 SGDLS and CDR2 YYNGEE. This CDR3 contains 16 residues. V lost 2 bases and J lost 2; bases outside the gene matches: 6. CDR3 protein: CASSVSGQGATDTQYF. Here the CDR3 DNA reads TGTGCCAGCAGCGTCTCGGGACAGGGTGCCACAGATACGCAGTATTTT.

This chain links TRBV7-6 with TRBJ1-5, with TRBD1 matching over 10 bases. The CDR3 consists of 14 residues. The germline gives CDR1 SGHVS, CDR2 FNYEAQ. After removal of 5 bases from V and 4 bases from J, the junction contained 2 bases not matched to a gene. The DNA for the CDR3 is TGTGCCAGCAGCCCGGACAGGGGGAATCAGCCCCAGCATTTT. Translated: CASSPDRGNQPQHF.

The chain is built from TRBV28 and TRBJ1-1, with no clear D. V dropped 6 bases and J dropped 11 bases, with 16 bases sitting between them. The V gene's germline CDR1 is MDHEN and CDR2 SYDVKM. The CDR3 consists of 12 residues. The CDR3, as DNA: TGTGCCAGCAGGTCGTCCCTTCCCGGGGCTTTCTTT. The encoded protein is CASRSSLPGAFF.

The chain recombines TRBV7-2 with TRBJ2-5; 14 positions agree with TRBD2. Trimming at V came to 5 bases and at J to 1 base, leaving 3 bases not matched to a gene. Germline V lookup: CDR1 SGHTA, CDR2 FQGNSA. The CDR3 length is 16 residues. The chain's CDR3 is CASSLTSGGAQETQYF. In DNA, the CDR3 is TGTGCCAGCAGCCTGACTAGCGGGGGGGCCCAAGAGACCCAGTACTTC. Variable domain in full (rest from reference TRBV7-2 and TRBJ2-5): GAGVSQSPSNKVTEKGKDVELRCDPISGHTALYWYRQSLGQGLEFLIYFQGNSAPDKSGLPSDRFSAERTGGSVSTLTIQRTQQEDSAVYLCASSLTSGGAQETQYFGPGTRLLVL.

This clone was seen a single time. The V call is TRBV6-1, the J call TRBJ2-7, with TRBD2 identical over 9 bases. Trimming took 3 bases from V and 0 from J; bases not matched to a gene: 6. The CDR3 totals 16 residues. The germline CDR1 and CDR2 sequences are MNHNS and SASEGT. The CDR3: CASSDGGSGGSYEQYF. The CDR3, as DNA: TGTGCCAGCAGTGATGGGGGTAGCGGGGGCTCCTACGAGCAGTACTTC.

The V gene is TRBV18, the J gene TRBJ2-1; 8 bases match TRBD2. Unmatched junction bases numbered 4, after V lost 0 bases and J lost 3 bases. Per germline, CDR1 KGHSH and CDR2 LQKENI. The CDR3 runs to 16 residues. The CDR3 protein is CASSPPISGSYNEQFF. The CDR3, as DNA: TGTGCCAGCTCACCACCAATAAGCGGGAGCTACAATGAGCAGTTCTTC. Full variable domain (missing parts from reference TRBV18 and TRBJ2-1): NAGVMQNPRHLVRRRGQEARLRCSPMKGHSHVYWYRQLPEEGLKFMVYLQKENIIDESGMPKERFSAEFPKEGPSILRIQQVVRGDSAAYFCASSPPISGSYNEQFFGPGTRLTVL.

V and J are TRBV11-2 and TRBJ2-1; TRBD2 matches at 9 bases. Germline values: CDR1 SGHAT, CDR2 FQNNGV. There are 15 residues in the CDR3. Germline trimming cut 2 bases from V and 4 bases from J; bases unmatched to any gene: 3. The CDR3 sequence is CASSLRAGGYNEQFF. In nucleotides, the CDR3 is TGTGCCAGCAGCTTACGAGCGGGGGGTTACAATGAGCAGTTCTTC.

The J gene is TRBJ1-5, the V gene TRBV5-8; TRBD1 might be the D (6 bases). The CDR3 consists of 13 residues. V gave up 1 base and J gave up 4 bases, with 6 bases separating them. Germline assignment: CDR1 SGHTS and CDR2 YDEGEE. The DNA for the CDR3 is TGTGCCAGCAGCTTGAGGGGGAATCAGCCCCAGCATTTT. It is translated as CASSLRGNQPQHF.

This clone appeared a single time. The genes are TRBV5-1 and TRBJ2-1; 10 bases agree with TRBD2. CDR1 and CDR2 (germline): SGHRS, YFSETQ. The CDR3 has 15 residues. The trim removed 5 bases at V and 7 bases at J, leaving 9 bases unmatched. The CDR3 here is CASRSGTSVENEQFF. The CDR3 bases are TGCGCCAGCAGGTCCGGGACTAGCGTTGAGAATGAGCAGTTCTTC.

The rearrangement uses TRBV6-5 and TRBJ2-5; perhaps TRBD2 as D (6 bases). CDR1 and CDR2 from the germline V gene are MNHEY and SVGAGI. The V end was cut by 6 bases, the J end by 1 base, with 15 bases between. The CDR3 has 15 amino acids. The CDR3 DNA reads as TGTGCCAGCAGCACCCGGGACTGGCTCCAAGAGACCCAGTACTTC. The encoded protein is CASSTRDWLQETQYF.

The chain couples TRBV5-5 to TRBJ2-1, with 7 bases that match TRBD2. CDR3 size: 14 residues. J gave up 3 bases and V 4 bases, and 4 bases lay outside the gene matches. Germline lookup yields CDR1 SGHKS and CDR2 YYEKEE (reference sequence). CDR3 loop: CASSDPSGYNEQFF. In DNA, the CDR3 is TGTGCCAGCAGCGATCCTAGCGGCTACAATGAGCAGTTCTTC.

V usage is TRBV9 and J usage is TRBJ2-1; D remains ambiguous. The CDR3 has 14 amino acids. CDR1 is SGDLS, CDR2 YYNGEE, per germline. The V and J ends lost 4 bases and 3 bases respectively, with 11 bases between them. CDR3: CASSPMGSYNEQFF. CDR3 DNA: TGTGCCAGCAGCCCCATGGGCAGCTACAATGAGCAGTTCTTC.

This sequence joins TRBV7-9 and TRBJ2-1, with 8 bases identical to TRBD2. The CDR3 runs 16 residues. Germline V CDR1 and CDR2: SEHNR, FQNEAQ (reference sequence). J was trimmed by 0 bases and V by 3 bases; bases with no gene match: 4. CDR3 DNA sequence: TGTGCCAGCAGCTTGATGAGCGGGAGCTCCTACAATGAGCAGTTCTTC. This sequence encodes CASSLMSGSSYNEQFF.

The chain carries TRBV6-5 and TRBJ2-7, with 7 bases that match TRBD1. The CDR3 is 14 residues long. The V and J ends lost 6 bases and 3 bases, in that order; junction bases with no gene match: 8. Per germline, CDR1 MNHEY and CDR2 SVGAGI. The CDR3 coding sequence is TGTGCCAGCAGGACAGGTCCAGGGGGCTACGAGCAGTACTTC. Protein: CASRTGPGGYEQYF.

V gene TRBV28 combines with J gene TRBJ2-1; possibly TRBD1 for D (5 bases). The ends were cut back, 4 bases at V and 6 bases at J, with 10 bases in the middle. Germline loops: CDR1 MDHEN, CDR2 SYDVKM. This CDR3 contains 13 residues. In DNA, the CDR3 is TGTGCCAGCAGTTCCGGACATTTCAATGAGCAGTTCTTC. Residues: CASSSGHFNEQFF.

The chain joins TRBV2 to TRBJ2-7; D is undetermined. The germline V gene has CDR1 SNHLY and CDR2 FYNNEI. V was pared by 3 bases and J by 2 bases, with 14 bases between. The CDR3 extends over 15 amino acids. Here the CDR3 reads CASSDGPGPTYEQYF. The CDR3 bases are TGTGCCAGCAGTGATGGCCCAGGCCCTACCTACGAGCAGTACTTC.

The genes are TRBV2 and TRBJ2-2; the D is unclear. Between the trimmed V and J ends, which lost 4 bases and 3 bases, there was a span of 6 bases. The germline CDR1 and CDR2 sequences are SNHLY and FYNNEI. CDR3 length: 13 residues. This CDR3 is CASSGEDTGELFF. CDR3 nucleotides: TGTGCCAGCAGTGGAGAGGACACCGGGGAGCTGTTTTTT. The full variable domain, in which reference TRBV2 and TRBJ2-2 provide the parts outside the CDR3, is EPEVTQTPSHQVTQMGQEVILRCVPISNHLYFYWYRQILGQKVEFLVSFYNNEISEKSEIFDDQFSVERPDGSNFTLKIRSTKLEDSAMYFCASSGEDTGELFFGEGSRLTVL.

The table lists this clone with a count of one. The rearrangement links TRBV6-1 to TRBJ1-5; 9 bases fit TRBD1. Germline assignment: CDR1 MNHNS and CDR2 SASEGT. The CDR3 length is 16 residues. Germline trimming cut 2 bases from V and 2 bases from J; bases unmatched to any gene: 4. This CDR3 reads CASSEWTGVGNQPQHF. The CDR3 DNA is TGTGCCAGCAGTGAATGGACAGGGGTGGGCAATCAGCCCCAGCATTTT.

Comments on this clone: In this CDR3 the conserved last residue, phenylalanine or tryptophan, is missing, so a read error is likely. The DNA is left out, because the CDR3 cannot be placed on it with certainty; the CDR3 is given as TCRdb lists it. The J gene is TRBJ1-1, the V gene TRBV7-9; the tabulated D call, TRBD1, remains unverified against the DNA. Germline CDR1 reads SEHNR; CDR2 reads FQNEAQ (reference sequence). The CDR3 is 10 residues long, ends included. The CDR3 sequence is CASSFDRGPE.

A few counts support this clone. The V call is TRBV18, the J call TRBJ1-1; perhaps TRBD1 as D (5 bases). The V and J ends lost 0 bases and 3 bases respectively, with 5 bases between them. CDR3 length: 13 residues. Germline CDR1 and CDR2: KGHSH and LQKENI. The CDR3 nucleotides are TGTGCCAGCTCACCACCCAGGGACACTGAAGCTTTCTTT. Translation: CASSPPRDTEAFF.

The V and J genes are TRBV27 and TRBJ2-5; 7 nucleotides align to TRBD1. There are 15 residues in the CDR3. Germline loops: CDR1 MNHEY, CDR2 SMNVEV (reference sequence). The junction had 13 bases not matched to a gene; V was cut back by 7 bases and J by 5 bases. The CDR3 DNA is TGTGCCAGCACCCCCGAAATCGGACAGGTCGAGACCCAGTACTTC. It codes for CASTPEIGQVETQYF.

The V gene is TRBV5-1, the J gene TRBJ1-2; 7 bases are a match to TRBD1. The CDR3 length is 13 residues. After removal of 0 bases from V and 5 bases from J, the junction contained 1 base not matched to a gene. Germline loops: CDR1 SGHRS, CDR2 YFSETQ. CDR3 DNA: TGCGCCAGCAGCTTGGACAGGGGTTATGGCTACACCTTC. It specifies CASSLDRGYGYTF.

The rearrangement links TRBV18 to TRBJ2-5; a possible D gene is TRBD2 (5 bases). This CDR3 is 19 amino acids long. The germline gives CDR1 KGHSH, CDR2 LQKENI. V lost 0 bases and J lost 2, with 22 bases in between. The CDR3 region is CASSPPELALITQQETQYF. CDR3 sequence (DNA): TGTGCCAGCTCACCACCGGAGCTAGCCCTCATAACACAACAAGAGACCCAGTACTTC.

In its sample, this clone was seen once. The rearrangement joins TRBV18 to TRBJ2-5; 11 bases align to TRBD2. In germline, CDR1 is KGHSH, CDR2 LQKENI. The V segment lost 4 bases and the J segment 4 bases; nucleotides outside the gene matches: 2. The CDR3 is made up of 14 amino acids. The CDR3 spells CASSLTSGGETQYF. CDR3 nucleotide sequence: TGTGCCAGCTCACTTACTAGCGGGGGAGAGACCCAGTACTTC.

V and J are TRBV11-3 and TRBJ1-1; D possibly corresponds to TRBD1 (5 bases). Germline CDR1 reads SGHNT; CDR2 reads YENEEA. The CDR3 totals 13 residues. Between the trimmed V and J ends, which lost 6 bases and 2 bases, there was a span of 10 bases. The CDR3 DNA reads TGTGCCAGCAGAAGGGGCCCAAACACTGAAGCTTTCTTT. Amino acids: CASRRGPNTEAFF.

The chain uses TRBV28 and TRBJ2-6; D remains unclear. V shed 6 bases and J shed 1 base, with 7 bases lying between them. This CDR3 region has 14 residues. Looked up from germline, CDR1 is MDHEN and CDR2 is SYDVKM. The CDR3 region has the DNA TGTGCCAGCAGGAGTCGGTCTGGGGCCAACGTCCTGACTTTC. Its protein product is CASRSRSGANVLTF.

This clone was detected once. J is TRBJ1-2 and V is TRBV5-1; TRBD1 aligns across 7 bases. The CDR3 totals 14 residues. The junction had 10 bases not matched to a gene; V was cut back by 4 bases and J by 7 bases. The germline CDR1 and CDR2 sequences are SGHRS and YFSETQ. The CDR3 region has the DNA TGCGCCAGCAGCCCGGGGACAGCTACCGGTGGCTACACCTTC. This translates into CASSPGTATGGYTF.

This clone is a singleton in its sample. The chain employs TRBV28 and TRBJ2-7, with D unclear. This CDR3 is 13 amino acids long. The ends were cut back, 6 bases at V and 2 bases at J, with 11 bases in the middle. Germline V gene lookup returns CDR1 MDHEN and CDR2 SYDVKM. CDR3: CASRRHTTYEQYF. The CDR3 region has the DNA TGTGCCAGCAGAAGGCATACTACCTACGAGCAGTACTTC.

The chain's CDR3 is CASSSIGLAGGSYEQYF. The CDR3 bases are TGTGCCAGCAGTTCCATAGGGCTAGCGGGAGGGTCCTACGAGCAGTACTTC. The chain has TRBV28 and TRBJ2-7; 12 positions agree with TRBD2. CDR1 and CDR2 from the germline V gene are MDHEN and SYDVKM. V trimming: 4 bases; J trimming: 1 base; junction bases outside the gene matches: 8. The CDR3 is made up of 17 amino acids.

Worth noting for this clone: This specimen includes other DNA sequences encoding the same CDR3. This chain joins TRBV28 and TRBJ2-3; 11 bases align to TRBD2. Germline trimming cut 3 bases from V and 4 bases from J; bases unmatched to any gene: 3. CDR1 is MDHEN, CDR2 SYDVKM, per germline. The CDR3 covers 15 residues. The chain's CDR3 is CASSFTSGGADTQYF. In nucleotides, the CDR3 is TGTGCCAGCAGTTTTACTAGCGGGGGCGCAGATACGCAGTATTTT.

This chain links TRBV6-5 with TRBJ1-2; a possible D gene is TRBD1 (5 bases). Germline loops: CDR1 MNHEY, CDR2 SVGAGI. The CDR3 sequence is 13 residues long. V lost 6 bases and J lost 4, with 12 bases in between. The CDR3 bases are TGTGCCAGCAGAAGGGGAAGCGTCTATGGCTACACCTTC. The encoded protein is CASRRGSVYGYTF.